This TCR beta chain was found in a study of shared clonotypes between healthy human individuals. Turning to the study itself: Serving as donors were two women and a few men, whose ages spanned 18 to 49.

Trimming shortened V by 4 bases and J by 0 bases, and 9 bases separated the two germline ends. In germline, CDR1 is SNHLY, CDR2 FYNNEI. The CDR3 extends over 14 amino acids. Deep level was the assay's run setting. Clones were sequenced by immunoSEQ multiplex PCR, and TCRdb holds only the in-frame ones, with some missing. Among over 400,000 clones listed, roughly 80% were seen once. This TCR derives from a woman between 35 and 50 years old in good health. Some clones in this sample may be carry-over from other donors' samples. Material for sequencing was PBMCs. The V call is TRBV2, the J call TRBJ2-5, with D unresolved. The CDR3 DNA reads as TGTGCCAGCAGTGTGACGCCAAACCAAGAGACCCAGTACTTC. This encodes CASSVTPNQETQYF.